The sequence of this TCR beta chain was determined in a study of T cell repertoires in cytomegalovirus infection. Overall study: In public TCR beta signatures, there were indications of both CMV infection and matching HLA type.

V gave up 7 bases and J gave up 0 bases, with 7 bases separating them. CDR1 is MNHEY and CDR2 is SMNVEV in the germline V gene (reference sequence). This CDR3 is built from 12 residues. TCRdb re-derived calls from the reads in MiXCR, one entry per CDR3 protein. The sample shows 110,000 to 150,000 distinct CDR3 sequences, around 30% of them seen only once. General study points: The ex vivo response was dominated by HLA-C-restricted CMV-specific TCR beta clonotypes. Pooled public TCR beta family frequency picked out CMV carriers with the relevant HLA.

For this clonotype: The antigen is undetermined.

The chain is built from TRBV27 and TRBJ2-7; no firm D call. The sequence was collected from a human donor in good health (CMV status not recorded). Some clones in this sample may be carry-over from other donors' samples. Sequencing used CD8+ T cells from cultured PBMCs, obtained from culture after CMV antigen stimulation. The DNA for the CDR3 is TGTGCCAGCAAGGCCGACTCCTACGAGCAGTACTTC. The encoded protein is CASKADSYEQYF.